These T cell receptor beta chains were read from a single sample in a study of molecular identifiers for immune sequencing clone quantification. TCRdb ran MiXCR on the PCR reads and lists one entry per CDR3 protein. The table has approximately 10,000 distinct CDR3 sequences, over 13% seen once. The sequencing input was naive CD8+ T cells from blood, with Jurkat cell RNA spiked in. The receptors originated from a human donor in good health. Some libraries in this study had Jurkat cell RNA spiked in. CDR3s include the opening cysteine and the closing phenylalanine or tryptophan. Each record gives: J gene, D gene, clone size, V gene, CDR3 DNA, CDR3 protein. A D gene is named only where the DNA matches it firmly. Clone size appears in some rows only: once, few, many, or a class for an expanded clone.

J: TRBJ1-5
D: TRBD1
size: NA
V: TRBV12-3/TRBV12-4
DNA: TGTGCCAGCAGTTCCGCCCGTACAGGGGGCAACAATCAGCCCCAGCATTTT
CDR3: CASSSARTGGNNQPQHF

J: TRBJ2-7
D: NA
size: many
V: TRBV4-1
DNA: TGCGCCAGCAGCCAAGACTGGCAGCTTGGCTCCTACGAGCAGTACTTC
CDR3: CASSQDWQLGSYEQYF

J: TRBJ2-7
D: TRBD2
size: medium-sized
V: TRBV4-2
DNA: TGTGCCAGCACCCCTTCCGGGACTAGCGATTACGAGCAGTACTTC
CDR3: CASTPSGTSDYEQYF

J: TRBJ2-3
D: TRBD2
size: medium-sized
V: TRBV2
DNA: TGTGCCAGCAGCCTAGCGGCGGGGGGGATCACAGATACGCAGTATTTT
CDR3: CASSLAAGGITDTQYF

J: TRBJ2-3
D: NA
size: medium-sized
V: TRBV13
DNA: TGTGCCAGCAGCTCTCGGGTTGGGCGGGGCACAGATACGCAGTATTTT
CDR3: CASSSRVGRGTDTQYF

J: TRBJ1-5
D: NA
size: medium-sized
V: TRBV4-3
DNA: TGCGCCAGCAGCCAAGATGTCACGGTAAATCAGCCCCAGCATTTT
CDR3: CASSQDVTVNQPQHF

J: TRBJ1-2
D: NA
size: medium-sized
V: TRBV4-3
DNA: TGCGCCAGCAGCCAAGACATATTGGCCACTAACTATGGCTACACCTTC
CDR3: CASSQDILATNYGYTF

J: TRBJ2-1
D: TRBD2
size: many
V: TRBV20-1
DNA: TGCAGTGCTGTCGGGACTAGCGGGGGAACCTACAATGAGCAGTTCTTC
CDR3: CSAVGTSGGTYNEQFF

J: TRBJ2-1
D: NA
size: medium-sized
V: TRBV11-2
DNA: TGTGCCAGCAGCCTGCTTAGCGAGCAGTTCTTC
CDR3: CASSLLSEQFF

J: TRBJ2-5
D: TRBD1
size: many
V: TRBV6-2/TRBV6-3
DNA: TGTGCCAGCAGGGGACAGGGGCAGCTTCCGGAGACCCAGTACTTC
CDR3: CASRGQGQLPETQYF

J: TRBJ2-3
D: NA
size: medium-sized
V: TRBV2
DNA: TGTGCCAGCAGTGAAGCCGTTTCCAGCTACACAGATACGCAGTATTTT
CDR3: CASSEAVSSYTDTQYF

J: TRBJ2-1
D: TRBD1
size: NA
V: TRBV20-1
DNA: TGCAGTGCTAGAGACCCAAGACCGGGACAGCCCTACAATGAGCAGTTCTTC
CDR3: CSARDPRPGQPYNEQFF

J: TRBJ2-1
D: TRBD2
size: medium-sized
V: TRBV4-1
DNA: TGCGCCAGCAGCCAAGATATTGCTAGCGGATCCTACAATGAGCAGTTCTTC
CDR3: CASSQDIASGSYNEQFF